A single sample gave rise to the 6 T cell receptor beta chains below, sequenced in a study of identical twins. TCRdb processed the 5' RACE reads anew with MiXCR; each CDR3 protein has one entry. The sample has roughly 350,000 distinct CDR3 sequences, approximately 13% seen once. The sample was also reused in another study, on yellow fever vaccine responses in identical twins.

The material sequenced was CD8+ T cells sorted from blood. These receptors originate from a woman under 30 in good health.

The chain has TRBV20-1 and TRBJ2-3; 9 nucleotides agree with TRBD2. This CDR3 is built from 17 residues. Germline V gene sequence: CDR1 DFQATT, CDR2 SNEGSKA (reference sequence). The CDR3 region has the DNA TGCTGCGCTAGAGGAGATGGCCTAGCGGGACCCACAGATACGCAGTATTTT. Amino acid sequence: CCARGDGLAGPTDTQYF.

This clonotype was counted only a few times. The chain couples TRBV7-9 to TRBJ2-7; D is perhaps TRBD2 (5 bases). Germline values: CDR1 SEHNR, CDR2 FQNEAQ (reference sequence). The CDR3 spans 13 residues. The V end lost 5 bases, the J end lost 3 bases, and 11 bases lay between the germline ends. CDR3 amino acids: CASSPEGDYEQYV. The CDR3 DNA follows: TGTGCCAGCAGCCCCGAGGGCGACTACGAGCAGTACGTC.

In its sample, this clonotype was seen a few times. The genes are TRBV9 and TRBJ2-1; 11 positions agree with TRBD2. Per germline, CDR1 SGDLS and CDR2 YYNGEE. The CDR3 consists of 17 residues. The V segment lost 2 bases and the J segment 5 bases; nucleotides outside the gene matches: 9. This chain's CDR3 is CASSVDWTSGRDNEQFF. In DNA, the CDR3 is TGTGCCAGCAGCGTTGACTGGACTAGCGGGCGAGACAATGAGCAGTTCTTC.

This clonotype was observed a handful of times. In DNA, the CDR3 is TGCAGTGCCCCGGACAACTCCTACAATGAGCAGTTCTTC. Translation gives CSAPDNSYNEQFF. The chain uses TRBV20-1 and TRBJ2-1; D possibly corresponds to TRBD1 (5 bases). Germline V gives CDR1 DFQATT, CDR2 SNEGSKA (reference sequence). This CDR3 has 13 amino acids. V was pared by 6 bases and J by 0 bases, with 9 bases between.

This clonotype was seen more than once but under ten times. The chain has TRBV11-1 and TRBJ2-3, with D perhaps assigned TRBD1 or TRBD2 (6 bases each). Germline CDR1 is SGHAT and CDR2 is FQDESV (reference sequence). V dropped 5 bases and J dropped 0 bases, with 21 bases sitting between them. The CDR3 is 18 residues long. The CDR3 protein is CASSPKEGDFPSTDTQYF. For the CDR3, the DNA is TGTGCCAGCAGCCCCAAAGAGGGGGACTTCCCTAGCACAGATACGCAGTATTTT.

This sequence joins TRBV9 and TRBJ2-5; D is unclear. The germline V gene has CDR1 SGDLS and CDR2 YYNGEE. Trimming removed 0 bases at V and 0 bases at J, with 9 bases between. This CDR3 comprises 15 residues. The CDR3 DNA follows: TGTGCCAGCAGCGTAGGAAGGGCGTACCAAGAGACCCAGTACTTC. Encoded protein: CASSVGRAYQETQYF.